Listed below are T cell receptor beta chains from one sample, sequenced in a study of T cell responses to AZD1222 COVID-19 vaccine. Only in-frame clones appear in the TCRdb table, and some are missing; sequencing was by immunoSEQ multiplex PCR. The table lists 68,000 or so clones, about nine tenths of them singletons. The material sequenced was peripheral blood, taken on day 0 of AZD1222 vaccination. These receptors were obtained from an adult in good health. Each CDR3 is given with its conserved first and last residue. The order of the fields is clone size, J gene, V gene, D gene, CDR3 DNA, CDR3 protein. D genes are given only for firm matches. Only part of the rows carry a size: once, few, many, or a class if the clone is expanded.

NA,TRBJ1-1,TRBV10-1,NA,TGCGCCAGCAGTGAGCCCGGGGGGGAAGCTTTCTTT,CASSEPGGEAFF
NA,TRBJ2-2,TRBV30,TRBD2,TGTGCCTGGAGCCCACCTGGGGGAGGGTACGGCGGGGAGCTGTTTTTT,CAWSPPGGGYGGELFF
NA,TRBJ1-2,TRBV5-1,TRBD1,TGCGCCAGCAGCTCGGGACAGTCTTATGGCTACACCTTC,CASSSGQSYGYTF
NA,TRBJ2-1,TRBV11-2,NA,TGTGCCAGCAGCTTAGCGCGCAATGAGCAGTTCTTC,CASSLARNEQFF
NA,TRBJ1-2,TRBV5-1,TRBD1,TGCGCCAGCAGCTCCTTACAGGGGAGCTACACCTTC,CASSSLQGSYTF
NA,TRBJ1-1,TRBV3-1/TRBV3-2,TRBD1,TGTGCCAGCAGCCCTTACCCGGGACAGGGGTCTCAAGCTTTCTTT,CASSPYPGQGSQAFF
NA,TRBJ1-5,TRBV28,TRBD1,TGTGCCAGCAGCCCTAGGTCCACAGGGGCAGGCAGGACCCAGCATTTT,CASSPRSTGAGRTQHF
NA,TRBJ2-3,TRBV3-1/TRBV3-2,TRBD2,TGTGCCAGCAGCCAAGGGACTAGCGGGATGACGCAGTATTTT,CASSQGTSGMTQYF
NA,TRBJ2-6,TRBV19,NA,TGTGCCAGTAGTATTAGTCCGGGAGGGGCCAACGTCCTGACTTTC,CASSISPGGANVLTF
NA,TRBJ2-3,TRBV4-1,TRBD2,TGCGCCAGCAGCCAAGACACGTGGGGACGGGCGGGAGTTATGTTGGATACGCAGTATTTT,CASSQDTWGRAGVMLDTQYF
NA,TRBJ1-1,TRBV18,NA,TGTGCCAGCTCACCGAACAGGTTGAACACTGAAGCTTTCTTT,CASSPNRLNTEAFF
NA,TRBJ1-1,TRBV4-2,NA,TGTGCCAGCACAATGAGGGGTTCTGAAGCTTTCTTT,CASTMRGSEAFF
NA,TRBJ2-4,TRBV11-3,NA,TGTGCCAGCAGCTCCAGAGAGGGGGACTTCTTTAAAAACATTCAGTACTTC,CASSSREGDFFKNIQYF
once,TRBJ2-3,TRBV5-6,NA,TGTGCCAGCAGCTTAGGACACAACACAGATACGCAGTATTTT,CASSLGHNTDTQYF
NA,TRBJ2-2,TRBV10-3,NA,TGTGCCATCAAAGGCACAGGTGGTACCGGGGAGCTGTTTTTT,CAIKGTGGTGELFF
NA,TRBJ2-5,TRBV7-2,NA,TGTGCCAGCAGCCACGGGATAGGAGAGACCCAGTACTTC,CASSHGIGETQYF
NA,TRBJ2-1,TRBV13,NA,TGTGCCAGCAGCTTATGGGGGAGCAATGAGCAGTTCTTC,CASSLWGSNEQFF
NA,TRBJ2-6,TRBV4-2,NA,TGTGCCAGCAGCGGAACTCTCTCTGGGGCCAACGTCCTGACTTTC,CASSGTLSGANVLTF
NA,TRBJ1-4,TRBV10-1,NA,TGCGCCAGCAGTGTTGAAGAGACAGCGGGTAATGAAAAACTGTTTTTT,CASSVEETAGNEKLFF
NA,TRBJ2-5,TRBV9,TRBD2,TGTGCCAGCAGCGTAGGGCGGGAGGTAGAGACCCAGTACTTC,CASSVGREVETQYF
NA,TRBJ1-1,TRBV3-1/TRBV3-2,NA,TGTGCCAGCAGCCTGGGTACAGGGTGGAGCGTGAACACTGAAGCTTTCTTT,CASSLGTGWSVNTEAFF
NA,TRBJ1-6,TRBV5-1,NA,TGCGCCAGCAGCGATCGCAATTCACCCCTCCACTTT,CASSDRNSPLHF
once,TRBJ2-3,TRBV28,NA,TGTGCCAGCAGTTCCCCGACAAGCACAGATACGCAGTATTTT,CASSSPTSTDTQYF
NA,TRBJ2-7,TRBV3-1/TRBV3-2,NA,TGTGCCAGCAGCCCCCCGGGACGCTCCGAGCAGTACTTC,CASSPPGRSEQYF
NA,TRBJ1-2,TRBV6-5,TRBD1,TGTGCCAGCAGTTACGGCGACAGGGCTGGCTACACCTTC,CASSYGDRAGYTF
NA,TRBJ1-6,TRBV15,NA,TGTGCCACCAGTCCGACAGTAAATTCACCCCTCCACTTT,CATSPTVNSPLHF
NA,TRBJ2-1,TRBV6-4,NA,TGTGCCAGCTCCGAACGGTCGATTTCCGACTTTAATGAGCAGTTCTTC,CASSERSISDFNEQFF
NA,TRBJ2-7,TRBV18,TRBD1,TGTGCCAGCTCACCTGGACAGGCAACCTACGAGCAGTACTTC,CASSPGQATYEQYF
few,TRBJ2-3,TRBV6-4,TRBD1,TGTGCCAGCAGTGGGACAGGGGGCACAGATACGCAGTATTTT,CASSGTGGTDTQYF
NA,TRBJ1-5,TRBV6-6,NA,TGTGCCAGCAGTTATTCAGTTAATCAGCCCCAGCATTTT,CASSYSVNQPQHF
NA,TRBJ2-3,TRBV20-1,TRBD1,TGCAGTGCTAGTATGGACAGGGGATTCACAGATACGCAGTATTTT,CSASMDRGFTDTQYF
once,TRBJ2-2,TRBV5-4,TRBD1,TGTGCCAGCAGCTTACAGGGGACCGGGGAGCTGTTTTTT,CASSLQGTGELFF
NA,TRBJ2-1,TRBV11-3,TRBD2,TGTGCCAGCAGCTTAGAAGATGGTCTAGCGGGAGCGTTTTCCTCCTACAATGAGCAGTTCTTC,CASSLEDGLAGAFSSYNEQFF
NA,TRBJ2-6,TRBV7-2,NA,TGTGCCAGCGAACCCCTTCCCGGGGCCAACGTCCTGACTTTC,CASEPLPGANVLTF
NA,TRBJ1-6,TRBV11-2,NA,TGTGCCAGCACCGGGTGGCCCTATAATTCACCCCTCCACTTT,CASTGWPYNSPLHF
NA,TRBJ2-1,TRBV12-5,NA,TGTGCTAGTGGCCTACTAGGAAACGAGCAGTTCTTC,CASGLLGNEQFF
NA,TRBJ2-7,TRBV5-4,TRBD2,TGTGCCAGCAGCTCGAGACTAGCGGGGATACCTCAGGGTCTCGAGCAGTACTTC,CASSSRLAGIPQGLEQYF
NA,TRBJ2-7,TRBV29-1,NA,TGCAGCGTTGAATTGGCATCCTACGAGCAGTACTTC,CSVELASYEQYF
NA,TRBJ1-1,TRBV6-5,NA,TGTGCCAGCAGTTACGTTATGGCAGATACTGAAGCTTTCTTT,CASSYVMADTEAFF
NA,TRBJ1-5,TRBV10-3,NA,TGTGCCATCAGCAGGACAGAAGGTCAGCCCCAGCATTTT,CAISRTEGQPQHF
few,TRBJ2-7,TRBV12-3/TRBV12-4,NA,TGTGCCAGCGGCCCAATGGGCTACGAGCAGTACTTC,CASGPMGYEQYF
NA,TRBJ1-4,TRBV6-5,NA,TGTGCCAGCGATGAGGGGTCGACTAATGAAAAACTGTTTTTT,CASDEGSTNEKLFF
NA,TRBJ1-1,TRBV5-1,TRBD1,TGCGCCAGCAGCTTTCGACAGGGTTTGAACACTGAAGCTTTCTTT,CASSFRQGLNTEAFF
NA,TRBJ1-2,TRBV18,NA,TGTGCCAGCTCATCGGGTCCTACTAACTATGGCTACACCTTC,CASSSGPTNYGYTF
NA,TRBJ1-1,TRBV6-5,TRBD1,TGTGCCAGCAGTCCCCTGAGGGGGCCGAACACTGAAGCTTTCTTT,CASSPLRGPNTEAFF